Below are 9 T cell receptor beta chains sequenced from a single sample in a study of cytomegalovirus exposure and HLA in healthy donors. Primers: 60 Vbeta forward and 13 Jbeta reverse. TCRdb's copy holds only in-frame clones and misses some; the assay was immunoSEQ multiplex PCR. Altogether about 150,000 clones are present, around 84% being singletons, with the ten largest covering 2% to 3%. Sequenced material: PBMCs. The receptor set was obtained from a boy aged 2 to 10 in good health and CMV-seronegative.

About this clone itself: Its ends do not fully match the called genes, so a read error is possible. The CDR3 reads CASSDDGDEKLSF. The CDR3 nucleotides read TGCGCCAGCAGTGACGACGGGGATGAAAAACTGTCTTTT. J is TRBJ1-4 and V is TRBV10-1; no clear D gene. Germline CDR1 WNHNN, CDR2 SYGVQD (reference sequence). This CDR3 contains 13 residues.

This chain joins TRBV9 and TRBJ1-2; no reliable D call. In germline, CDR1 is SGDLS, CDR2 YYNGEE. The CDR3 loop spans 14 amino acids. The ends were cut back, 0 bases at V and 0 bases at J, with 6 bases in the middle. The CDR3 sequence: CASSVGSANYGYTF. The CDR3 DNA reads TGTGCCAGCAGCGTAGGGTCAGCTAACTATGGCTACACCTTC.

The chain recombines TRBV4-2 with TRBJ1-3; tentative D call: TRBD1 (6 bases). The V end lost 4 bases, the J end lost 0 bases, and 19 bases lay between the germline ends. This CDR3 spans 18 amino acids. Germline V gene lookup returns CDR1 LGHNA and CDR2 YNFKEQ. The CDR3 bases are TGTGCCAGCAGCCCCTCCAACGCCGACAGGCTCTCTGGAAACACCATATATTTT. It encodes CASSPSNADRLSGNTIYF.

The rearrangement links TRBV5-1 to TRBJ2-3; D is perhaps TRBD2 (6 bases). The CDR3 runs 15 residues. Trimming pared 0 bases from V and 12 bases from J, leaving 20 bases between. The germline gives CDR1 SGHRS, CDR2 YFSETQ. CDR3 DNA: TGCGCCAGCAGCTTGGGTTTCCGGGGGAATGGCCCTCAGTATTTT. Translated, it gives CASSLGFRGNGPQYF.

The chain combines TRBV25-1 with TRBJ1-1; D not certain. Germline loops: CDR1 MGHDK, CDR2 SYGVNS. Trimming removed 4 bases at V and 2 bases at J, with 14 bases between. The CDR3 is made up of 15 amino acids. CDR3: CASSARASSNTEAFF. CDR3 nucleotides: TGTGCCAGCAGTGCTAGAGCTAGCAGTAACACTGAAGCTTTCTTT.

The rearrangement links TRBV19 to TRBJ2-2; TRBD1 might be the D (5 bases). The CDR3 extends over 18 amino acids. Trimming took 3 bases from V and 4 from J, leaving 21 bases between them. From germline, CDR1 is LNHDA and CDR2 SQIVND (reference sequence). DNA for the CDR3: TGTGCCAGTAGTATCCTCAGTTTGCAGGGCTGGAGCACCGGGGAGCTGTTTTTT. Protein product: CASSILSLQGWSTGELFF.

The J gene is TRBJ2-3, the V gene TRBV6-5, with unresolved D. CDR1 MNHEY and CDR2 SVGAGI come from the germline V gene. The germline V and J ends were trimmed by 0 bases and 1 base, with 11 bases remaining between them. The CDR3 has 16 residues. CDR3 region: CASSYSQLPGTDTQYF. DNA of the CDR3: TGTGCCAGCAGTTACTCACAGCTGCCGGGCACAGATACGCAGTATTTT.

The V and J genes are TRBV27 and TRBJ1-1; D may be TRBD1 (6 bases). CDR3 length: 14 residues. The germline V gene has CDR1 MNHEY and CDR2 SMNVEV (reference sequence). The V and J ends lost 6 bases and 4 bases respectively, with 15 bases between them. CDR3 nucleotides: TGTGCCAGCAGGCACAGGGTAGAGCCCACTGAAGCTTTCTTT. Encoded protein: CASRHRVEPTEAFF.

The genes are TRBV11-2 and TRBJ1-4, with unresolved D. Trimming took 5 bases from V and 5 from J, leaving 12 bases between them. This CDR3 is built from 14 residues. Germline-derived CDR1 and CDR2 are SGHAT and FQNNGV. CDR3 residues: CASSHPPGNEKLFF. The CDR3 DNA sequence: TGTGCCAGCAGCCACCCCCCGGGGAATGAAAAACTGTTTTTT. Full variable domain (rest looked up from reference TRBV11-2 and TRBJ1-4): EAGVAQSPRYKIIEKRQSVAFWCNPISGHATLYWYQQILGQGPKLLIQFQNNGVVDDSQLPKDRFSAERLKGVDSTLKIQPAKLEDSAVYLCASSHPPGNEKLFFGSGTQLSVL.